This T cell receptor (beta chain) comes out of a study of T cells in Graves' hyperthyroidism and ophthalmopathy. Germline loops: CDR1 MNHEY, CDR2 SVGEGT. V lost 2 bases to trimming and J lost 3 bases; unmatched junction nucleotides: 2. This CDR3 region has 14 residues. RNA transcripts were the template for amplifying TCR beta CDR3 regions. The HTBI primer set drove a first-round RT-PCR of the TCR CDR3. TCRdb used MiXCR to reprocess the multiplex PCR reads, holding one entry per CDR3 protein. The sample contains under 300,000 distinct CDR3 sequences, 13% of which appear only once. This clonotype was seen at least ten times.

The receptor comes from a woman aged 25 to 39 with Graves' hyperthyroidism that later progressed to Graves' ophthalmopathy. The sequenced sample consisted of blood. The chain links TRBV6-2 or TRBV6-3 to TRBJ2-7; 9 positions agree with TRBD1. The DNA of the CDR3 is TGTGCCAGCAGTTACGGGACAGGGTACTACGAGCAGTACTTC. It is translated as CASSYGTGYYEQYF.